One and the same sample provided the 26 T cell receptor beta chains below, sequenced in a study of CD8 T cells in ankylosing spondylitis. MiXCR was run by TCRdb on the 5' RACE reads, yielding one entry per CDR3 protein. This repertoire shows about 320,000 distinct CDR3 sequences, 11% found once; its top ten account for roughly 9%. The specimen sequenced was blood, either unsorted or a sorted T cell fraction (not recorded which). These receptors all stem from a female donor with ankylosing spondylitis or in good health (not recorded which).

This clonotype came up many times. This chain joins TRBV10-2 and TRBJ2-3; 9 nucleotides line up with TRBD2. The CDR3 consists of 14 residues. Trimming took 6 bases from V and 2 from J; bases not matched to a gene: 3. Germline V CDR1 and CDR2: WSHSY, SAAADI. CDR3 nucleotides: TGCGCCAGCAGACCTAGCGGGAACACAGATACGCAGTATTTT. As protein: CASRPSGNTDTQYF.

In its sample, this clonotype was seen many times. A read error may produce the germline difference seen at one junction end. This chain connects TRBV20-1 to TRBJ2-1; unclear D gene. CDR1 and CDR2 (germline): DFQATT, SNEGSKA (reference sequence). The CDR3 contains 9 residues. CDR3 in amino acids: CSAPVPPVF. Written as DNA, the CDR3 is TGCAGTGCCCCGGTTCCGCCGGTCTTC.

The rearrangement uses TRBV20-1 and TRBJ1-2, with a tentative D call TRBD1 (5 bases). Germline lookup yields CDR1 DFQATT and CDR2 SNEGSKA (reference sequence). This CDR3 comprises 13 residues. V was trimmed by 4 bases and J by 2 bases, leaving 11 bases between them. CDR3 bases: TGCAGTGCTACCCGGGACGGCAACTATGGCTACACCTTC. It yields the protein CSATRDGNYGYTF.

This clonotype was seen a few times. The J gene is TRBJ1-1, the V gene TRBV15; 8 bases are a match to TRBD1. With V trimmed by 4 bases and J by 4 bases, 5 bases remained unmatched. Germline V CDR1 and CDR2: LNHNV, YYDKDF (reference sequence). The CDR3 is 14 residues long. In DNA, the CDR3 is TGTGCCACCAGCACTCACAGGGGGGGCACTGAAGCTTTCTTT. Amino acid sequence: CATSTHRGGTEAFF.

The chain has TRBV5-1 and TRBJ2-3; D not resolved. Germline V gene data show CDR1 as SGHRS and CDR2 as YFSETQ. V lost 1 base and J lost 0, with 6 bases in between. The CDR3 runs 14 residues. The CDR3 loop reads CASSLRPSTDTQYF. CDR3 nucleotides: TGCGCCAGCAGCTTGAGGCCTAGCACAGATACGCAGTATTTT.

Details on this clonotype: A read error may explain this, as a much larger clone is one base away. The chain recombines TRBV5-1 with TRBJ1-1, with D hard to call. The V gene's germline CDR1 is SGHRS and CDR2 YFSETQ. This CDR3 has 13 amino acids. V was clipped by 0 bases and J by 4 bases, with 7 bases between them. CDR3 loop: CASSLEMTTEAFF. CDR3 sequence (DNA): TGCGCCAGCAGCTTGGAGATGACCACTGAAGCTTTCTTT.

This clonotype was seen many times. Written as DNA, the CDR3 is TGTGCCATCAGTGAGAGGACTCAAGAGACCCAGTACTTC. This translates into CAISERTQETQYF. The chain couples TRBV10-3 to TRBJ2-5; D is possibly TRBD2 (5 bases). Trimming removed 2 bases from V and 2 bases from J, with 6 bases in between. This CDR3 is built from 13 residues. Germline V lookup: CDR1 ENHRY, CDR2 SYGVKD.

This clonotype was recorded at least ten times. CDR3 loop: CASSLGGTPTDTQYF. CDR3 nucleotide sequence: TGCGCCAGCAGCTTGGGCGGGACTCCCACAGATACGCAGTATTTT. The chain has TRBV5-1 and TRBJ2-3, with D perhaps matching TRBD2 (6 bases). Germline V gene sequence: CDR1 SGHRS, CDR2 YFSETQ. CDR3 size: 15 residues. With 0 bases removed from V and 2 bases from J, the gap between germline ends came to 10 bases.

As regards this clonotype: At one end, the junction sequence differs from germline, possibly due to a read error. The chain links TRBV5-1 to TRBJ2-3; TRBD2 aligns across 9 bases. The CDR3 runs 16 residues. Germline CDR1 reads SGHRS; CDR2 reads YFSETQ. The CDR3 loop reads CASSPHASGMTDTLYF. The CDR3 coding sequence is TGCGCCAGCAGCCCCCATGCTAGCGGGATGACAGATACGCTGTATTTT.

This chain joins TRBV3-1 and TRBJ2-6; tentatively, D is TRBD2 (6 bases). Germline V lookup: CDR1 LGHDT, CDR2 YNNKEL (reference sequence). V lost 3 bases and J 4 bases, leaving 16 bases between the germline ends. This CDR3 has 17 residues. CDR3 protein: CASSHFGAGPGANVLTF. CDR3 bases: TGTGCCAGCAGCCATTTTGGTGCGGGACCCGGGGCCAACGTCCTGACTTTC.

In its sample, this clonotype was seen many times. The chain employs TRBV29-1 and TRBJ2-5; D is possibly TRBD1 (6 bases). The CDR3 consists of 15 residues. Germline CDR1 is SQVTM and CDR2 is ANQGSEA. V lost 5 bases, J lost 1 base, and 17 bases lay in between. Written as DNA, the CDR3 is TGCAGCGTTATGCGTTCAGGGGTGAGCCAAGAGACCCAGTACTTC. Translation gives CSVMRSGVSQETQYF.

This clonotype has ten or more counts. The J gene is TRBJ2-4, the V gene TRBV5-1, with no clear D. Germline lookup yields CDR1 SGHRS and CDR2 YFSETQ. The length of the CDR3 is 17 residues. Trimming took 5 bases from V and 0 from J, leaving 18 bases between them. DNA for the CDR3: TGCGCCAGCAGATCCATCGGACGAGAGTCAGCCAAAAACATTCAGTACTTC. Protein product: CASRSIGRESAKNIQYF. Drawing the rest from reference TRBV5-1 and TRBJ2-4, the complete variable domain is KAGVTQTPRYLIKTRGQQVTLSCSPISGHRSVSWYQQTPGQGLQFLFEYFSETQRNKGNFPGRFSGRQFSNSRSEMNVSTLELGDSALYLCASRSIGRESAKNIQYFGAGTRLSVL.

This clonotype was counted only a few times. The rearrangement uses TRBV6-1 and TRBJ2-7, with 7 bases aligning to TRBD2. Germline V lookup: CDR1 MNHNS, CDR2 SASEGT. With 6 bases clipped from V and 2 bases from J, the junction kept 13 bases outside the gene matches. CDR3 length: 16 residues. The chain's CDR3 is CASSLGIAGDPYEQYF. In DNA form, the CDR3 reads TGTGCCAGCAGCCTCGGGATAGCGGGTGACCCCTACGAGCAGTACTTC.

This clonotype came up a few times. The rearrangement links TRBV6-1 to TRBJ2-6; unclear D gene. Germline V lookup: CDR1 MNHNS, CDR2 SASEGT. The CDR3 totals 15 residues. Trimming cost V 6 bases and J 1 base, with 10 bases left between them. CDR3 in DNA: TGTGCCAGCAGACCCACAGAATCTGGGGCCAACGTCCTGACTTTC. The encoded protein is CASRPTESGANVLTF.

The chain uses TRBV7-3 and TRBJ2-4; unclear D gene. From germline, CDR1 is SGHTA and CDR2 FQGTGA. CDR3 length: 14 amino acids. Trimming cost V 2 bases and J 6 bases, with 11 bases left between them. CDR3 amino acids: CASSLWAHPNIQYF. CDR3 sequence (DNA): TGTGCCAGCAGCTTATGGGCACACCCAAACATTCAGTACTTC.

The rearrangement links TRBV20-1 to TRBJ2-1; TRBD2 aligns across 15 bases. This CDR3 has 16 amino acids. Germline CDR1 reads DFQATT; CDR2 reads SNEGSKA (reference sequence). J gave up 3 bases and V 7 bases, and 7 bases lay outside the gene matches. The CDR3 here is CSVRTSGGAYYNEQFF. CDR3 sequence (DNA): TGCAGTGTCAGGACTAGCGGGGGGGCCTACTACAATGAGCAGTTCTTC.

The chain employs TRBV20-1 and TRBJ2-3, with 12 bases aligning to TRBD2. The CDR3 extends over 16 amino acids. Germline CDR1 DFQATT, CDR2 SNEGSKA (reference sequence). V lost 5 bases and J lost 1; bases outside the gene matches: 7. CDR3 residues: CSAAYLAGGGTDTQYF. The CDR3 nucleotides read TGCAGTGCTGCCTACCTAGCGGGAGGGGGCACAGATACGCAGTATTTT.

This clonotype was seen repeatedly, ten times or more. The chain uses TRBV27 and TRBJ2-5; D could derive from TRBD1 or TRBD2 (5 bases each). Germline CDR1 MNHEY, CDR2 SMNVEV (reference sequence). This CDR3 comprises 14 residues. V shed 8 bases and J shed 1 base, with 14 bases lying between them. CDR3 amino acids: CASGDASPQETQYF. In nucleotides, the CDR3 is TGTGCCAGCGGGGACGCCAGTCCCCAAGAGACCCAGTACTTC.

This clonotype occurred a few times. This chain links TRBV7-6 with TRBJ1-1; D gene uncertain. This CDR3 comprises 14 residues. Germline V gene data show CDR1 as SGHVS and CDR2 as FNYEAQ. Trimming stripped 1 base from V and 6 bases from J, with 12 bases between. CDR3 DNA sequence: TGTGCCAGCAGCTTAGTCAGCGGCGGCGCTGAAGCTTTCTTT. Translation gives CASSLVSGGAEAFF. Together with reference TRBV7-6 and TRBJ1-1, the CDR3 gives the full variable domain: GAGVSQSPRYKVTKRGQDVALRCDPISGHVSLYWYRQALGQGPEFLTYFNYEAQQDKSGLPNDRFSAERPEGSISTLTIQRTEQRDSAMYRCASSLVSGGAEAFFGQGTRLTVV.

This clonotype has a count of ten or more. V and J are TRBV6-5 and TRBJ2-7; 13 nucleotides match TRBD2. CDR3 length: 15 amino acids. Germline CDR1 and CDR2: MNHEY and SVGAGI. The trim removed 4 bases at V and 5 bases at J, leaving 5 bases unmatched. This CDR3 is CASSSWTSGSHEQYF. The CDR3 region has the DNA TGTGCCAGCAGTTCCTGGACTAGCGGGAGCCACGAGCAGTACTTC.

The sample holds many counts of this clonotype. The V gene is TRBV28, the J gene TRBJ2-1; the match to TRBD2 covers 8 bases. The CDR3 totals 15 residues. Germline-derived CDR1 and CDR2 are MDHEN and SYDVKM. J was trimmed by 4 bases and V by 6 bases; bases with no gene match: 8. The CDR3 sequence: CASRLAGPAYNEQFF. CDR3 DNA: TGTGCCAGCAGGCTAGCGGGCCCGGCGTACAATGAGCAGTTCTTC.

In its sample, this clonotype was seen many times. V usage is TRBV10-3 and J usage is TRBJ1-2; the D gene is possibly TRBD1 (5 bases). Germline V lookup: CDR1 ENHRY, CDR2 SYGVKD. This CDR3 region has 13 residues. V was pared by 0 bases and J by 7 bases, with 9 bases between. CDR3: CAISESSGFGYTF. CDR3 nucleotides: TGTGCCATCAGTGAGTCGTCAGGGTTTGGCTACACCTTC.

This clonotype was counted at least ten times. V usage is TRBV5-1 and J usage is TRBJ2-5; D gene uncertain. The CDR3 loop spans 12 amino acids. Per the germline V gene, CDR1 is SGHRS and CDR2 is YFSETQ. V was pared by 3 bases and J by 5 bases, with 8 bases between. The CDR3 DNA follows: TGCGCCAGCAGCTCGGATGTGGAGACCCAGTACTTC. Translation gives CASSSDVETQYF.

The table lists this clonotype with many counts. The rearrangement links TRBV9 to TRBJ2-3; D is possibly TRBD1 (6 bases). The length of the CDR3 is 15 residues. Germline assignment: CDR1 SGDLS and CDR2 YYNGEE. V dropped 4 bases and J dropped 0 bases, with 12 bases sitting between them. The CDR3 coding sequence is TGTGCCAGCAGCTTTGGGGGCGGGAGCACAGATACGCAGTATTTT. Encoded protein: CASSFGGGSTDTQYF.

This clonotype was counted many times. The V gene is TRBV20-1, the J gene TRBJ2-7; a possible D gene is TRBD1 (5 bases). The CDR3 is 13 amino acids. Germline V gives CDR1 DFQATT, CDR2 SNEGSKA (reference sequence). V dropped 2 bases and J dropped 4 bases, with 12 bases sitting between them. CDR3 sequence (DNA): TGCAGTGCTAGAAGTGGGGCGCGGTACGAGCAGTACTTC. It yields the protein CSARSGARYEQYF.

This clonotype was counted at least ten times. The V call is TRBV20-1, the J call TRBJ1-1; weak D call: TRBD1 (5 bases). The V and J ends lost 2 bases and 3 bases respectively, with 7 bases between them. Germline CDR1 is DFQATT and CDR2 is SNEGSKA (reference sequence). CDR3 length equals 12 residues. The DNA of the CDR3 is TGCAGTGCTAGACCAGGGTACACTGAAGCTTTCTTT. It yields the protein CSARPGYTEAFF.